The 25 T cell receptor beta chains below were found in one sample sequenced in a study of human T cells and chemical hapten exposure. TCRdb independently ran MiXCR on the RACE reads; one entry per CDR3 protein. The profile shows 65,000 to 95,000 distinct CDR3 sequences, more than 6.5% of them singletons. Regarding time point: patch test 2, 6 weeks after DPC sensitization. Treatment of the sample: therapeutic diphenylcyclopropenone sensitization with weekly scalp DPC. This specimen consisted of whole blood, obtained in connection with sensitization to the hapten diphenylcyclopropenone (DPC). The source of these receptors is a woman between 25 and 40 years old with alopecia areata. Some clones in this sample may be carry-over from other donors' samples.

The table lists this clonotype with many counts. The rearrangement uses TRBV15 and TRBJ1-5; D not certain. The germline V and J ends were trimmed by 3 bases and 3 bases, with 6 bases remaining between them. The CDR3 consists of 13 residues. Germline V gene lookup returns CDR1 LNHNV and CDR2 YYDKDF (reference sequence). As DNA, the CDR3 is TGTGCCACCAGCAGGGGGTTCAATCAGCCCCAGCATTTT. This sequence encodes CATSRGFNQPQHF.

Remarks on this clonotype: A much larger clone differs by one base, so this may be a read error. The chain uses TRBV18 and TRBJ1-1; TRBD1 matches 9 bases. The J segment lost 1 base and the V segment lost 4 bases, leaving 4 bases of the junction unmatched. The CDR3 has 15 amino acids. Per germline, CDR1 KGHSH and CDR2 LQKENI. The CDR3 region is CASSRAGQGNTEAFF. The CDR3 DNA follows: TGTGCCAGCTCACGAGCGGGACAGGGGAACACTGAAGCTTTCTTT.

This clonotype was detected ten times or more. The rearrangement links TRBV20-1 to TRBJ1-1; 8 positions agree with TRBD1. V gave up 5 bases and J gave up 11 bases; unmatched junction bases: 22. The germline V gene has CDR1 DFQATT and CDR2 SNEGSKA (reference sequence). The CDR3 contains 16 residues. The CDR3 loop is CSAPPIQGGNTIGAFF. The CDR3 nucleotides are TGCAGTGCTCCTCCTATACAGGGGGGGAATACGATTGGGGCTTTCTTT.

This clonotype turned up a few times. J is TRBJ1-1 and V is TRBV5-1; 7 nucleotides align to TRBD1. Germline trimming cut 2 bases from V and 2 bases from J; bases unmatched to any gene: 6. This CDR3 has 15 amino acids. Germline V gene sequence: CDR1 SGHRS, CDR2 YFSETQ. CDR3 region: CASSLRTGQNTEAFF. CDR3 bases: TGCGCCAGCAGCTTAAGGACAGGACAAAACACTGAAGCTTTCTTT.

This clonotype was detected a few times. J is TRBJ2-1 and V is TRBV2, with D possibly matching TRBD2 (6 bases). The germline CDR1 and CDR2 sequences are SNHLY and FYNNEI. The V and J ends lost 4 bases and 9 bases respectively, with 7 bases between them. The CDR3 spans 11 residues. CDR3 DNA: TGTGCCAGCAGTGGGGGAGGTGAGCAGTTCTTC. Encoded protein: CASSGGGEQFF. The full variable domain, rest sourced from reference TRBV2 and TRBJ2-1, is EPEVTQTPSHQVTQMGQEVILRCVPISNHLYFYWYRQILGQKVEFLVSFYNNEISEKSEIFDDQFSVERPDGSNFTLKIRSTKLEDSAMYFCASSGGGEQFFGPGTRLTVL.

The rearrangement links TRBV24-1 to TRBJ2-1; D remains unclear. Germline CDR1 is KGHDR and CDR2 is SFDVKD. The CDR3 covers 11 residues. Trimming removed 0 bases from V and 12 bases from J, with 5 bases in between. CDR3 bases: TGTGCCACCAGTGATTTGGCGAGGCAGTTCTTC. Its protein is CATSDLARQFF.

This clonotype was counted only a few times. The rearrangement uses TRBV7-2 and TRBJ2-7, with 13 positions matching TRBD2. Germline-derived CDR1 and CDR2 are SGHTA and FQGNSA. The CDR3 is 17 residues long. Unmatched junction bases numbered 9, after V lost 5 bases and J lost 2 bases. CDR3 nucleotide sequence: TGTGCCAGCAGCCCCCAGGCCGGGACTAGCGGGACCTACGAGCAGTACTTC. Translated, it gives CASSPQAGTSGTYEQYF.

In this sample, this clonotype turned up many times. This sequence joins TRBV3-1 and TRBJ2-5; D is possibly TRBD2 (7 bases). This CDR3 region has 15 residues. Per germline, CDR1 LGHDT and CDR2 YNNKEL (reference sequence). V was shortened by 3 bases and J by 1 base, with 12 bases between the two germline ends. The CDR3, as DNA: TGTGCCAGCAGCCAGCCGCGGGGGCCCCAAGAGACCCAGTACTTC. Its translation is CASSQPRGPQETQYF.

In its sample, this clonotype was seen many times. This chain uses TRBV7-9 with TRBJ1-5; 7 bases match TRBD1. The V segment lost 1 base and the J segment 11 bases; nucleotides outside the gene matches: 11. The V gene's germline CDR1 is SEHNR and CDR2 FQNEAQ (reference sequence). This CDR3 comprises 15 residues. The CDR3 protein is CASSLGQGDSGAQHF. CDR3 bases: TGTGCCAGCAGCTTAGGGCAGGGGGACAGCGGGGCCCAGCATTTT.

This clonotype was detected ten times or more. The V and J genes are TRBV3-1 and TRBJ2-7; TRBD2 matches 8 bases. CDR3 length: 15 residues. Per the germline V gene, CDR1 is LGHDT and CDR2 is YNNKEL (reference sequence). V lost 0 bases, J lost 4 bases, and 5 bases stayed unmatched. CDR3 loop: CASSQDLSGGYEQYF. The DNA of the CDR3 is TGTGCCAGCAGCCAAGACTTGAGCGGGGGTTACGAGCAGTACTTC.

This clonotype has at least ten counts. The chain uses TRBV6-1 and TRBJ2-3; 9 bases are shared with TRBD1. CDR3 length equals 16 residues. Germline lookup yields CDR1 MNHNS and CDR2 SASEGT. The junction had 10 bases not matched to a gene; V was cut back by 6 bases and J by 3 bases. In DNA, the CDR3 is TGTGCCAGCAGGGCACAGGGGGCGAGGGGAACAGATACGCAGTATTTT. This sequence encodes CASRAQGARGTDTQYF.

This clonotype came up many times. The chain joins TRBV12-3 or TRBV12-4 to TRBJ1-2; TRBD1 agrees at 7 bases. V dropped 1 base and J dropped 8; count of bases not matched to a gene: 1. The CDR3 has 12 amino acids. The CDR3 DNA reads TGTGCCAGCAGTTTAGGAGGGGGCGGCTACACCTTC. This translates into CASSLGGGGYTF.

The V gene is TRBV2, the J gene TRBJ1-2; D unresolved. Trimming removed 4 bases at V and 4 bases at J, with 13 bases between. Per germline, CDR1 SNHLY and CDR2 FYNNEI. The CDR3 spans 14 residues. The CDR3 nucleotides are TGTGCCAGCAGTGGACCGGGAGGTACCTATGGCTACACCTTC. Its translation is CASSGPGGTYGYTF.

This clonotype appeared many times. The rearrangement joins TRBV29-1 to TRBJ1-2, with D tentatively TRBD1 (5 bases). Germline CDR1 reads SQVTM; CDR2 reads ANQGSEA. V was shortened by 5 bases and J by 0 bases, with 25 bases between the two germline ends. The CDR3 is made up of 18 amino acids. CDR3 amino acids: CSVLVPTSLKGANYGYTF. Written as DNA, the CDR3 is TGCAGCGTTCTTGTACCGACATCTTTGAAAGGGGCTAACTATGGCTACACCTTC.

This clonotype was counted ten times or more. The CDR3 DNA is TGTGCCAGCAGTCTGTCTGTGGGGTTTAAGGATGGCTACACCTTC. It specifies CASSLSVGFKDGYTF. This chain uses TRBV6-1 with TRBJ1-2; D is ambiguous. From germline, CDR1 is MNHNS and CDR2 SASEGT. Trimming took off 5 bases at V and 6 bases at J, with 19 bases between the two ends. This CDR3 comprises 15 residues.

The V call is TRBV12-5, the J call TRBJ1-2, with TRBD1 identical over 10 bases. After removal of 6 bases from V and 8 bases from J, the junction contained 6 bases not matched to a gene. Germline V gives CDR1 LGHNT, CDR2 FRNRAP. The CDR3 contains 13 residues. The CDR3 DNA reads TGTGCTAGTGGACCAAAGACAGGGGGCGGCTACACCTTC. This encodes CASGPKTGGGYTF.

Ten or more counts support this clonotype. V gene TRBV7-2 combines with J gene TRBJ1-4; TRBD1 aligns across 8 bases. From germline, CDR1 is SGHTA and CDR2 FQGNSA. This CDR3 has 14 residues. With 6 bases clipped from V and 8 bases from J, the junction kept 8 bases outside the gene matches. The CDR3 nucleotides are TGTGCCAGCAGTTCCGACAGGGGCGGCGAAAAACTGTTTTTT. Its protein is CASSSDRGGEKLFF.

This clonotype was counted ten times or more. This chain joins TRBV10-3 and TRBJ2-7, with 10 bases lining up with TRBD2. The junction had 10 bases not matched to a gene; V was cut back by 8 bases and J by 6 bases. Germline V CDR1 and CDR2: ENHRY, SYGVKD. The CDR3 spans 14 residues. The CDR3 DNA is TGTGCCATCGGAGATAGCGGGGGGAACGCCGAGCAGTACTTC. Its translation is CAIGDSGGNAEQYF.

In this sample, this clonotype turned up many times. The rearrangement joins TRBV2 to TRBJ1-5, with 7 bases matching TRBD1. CDR1 is SNHLY, CDR2 FYNNEI, per germline. The CDR3 consists of 17 residues. V gave up 1 base and J gave up 3 bases; unmatched junction bases: 9. CDR3 loop: CASSEDVGTELNQPQHF. DNA of the CDR3: TGTGCCAGCAGTGAAGACGTAGGGACAGAACTCAATCAGCCCCAGCATTTT.

With regard to this clonotype: This may be a read error, as it is one base from a much larger clone. The V and J genes are TRBV7-9 and TRBJ1-2; D not resolved. The length of the CDR3 is 13 residues. Germline V gene lookup returns CDR1 SEHNR and CDR2 FQNEAQ (reference sequence). CDR3 loop: CASSQTGRDGYNF. The CDR3 bases are TGTGCCAGCAGCCAAACTGGGCGGGATGGCTACAACTTC.

This clonotype was recorded at least ten times. The rearrangement uses TRBV5-1 and TRBJ1-1; possibly TRBD1 for D (6 bases). This CDR3 is built from 15 residues. Trimming removed 0 bases from V and 1 base from J, with 10 bases in between. From germline, CDR1 is SGHRS and CDR2 YFSETQ. The CDR3 bases are TGCGCCAGCAGCTTGGTGCGGGGGCCGAACACTGAAGCTTTCTTT. Translated, it gives CASSLVRGPNTEAFF.

This rearrangement joins TRBV2 to TRBJ1-5, with a weak D call TRBD1 (5 bases). This CDR3 has 14 amino acids. The germline gives CDR1 SNHLY, CDR2 FYNNEI. Trimming stripped 2 bases from V and 5 bases from J, with 10 bases between. The CDR3 is CASSERKGHQPQHF. CDR3 DNA sequence: TGTGCCAGCAGTGAACGGAAGGGGCATCAGCCCCAGCATTTT.

This clonotype occurred many times. The chain couples TRBV6-1 to TRBJ2-7; a possible D gene is TRBD2 (6 bases). Germline V CDR1 and CDR2: MNHNS, SASEGT. The CDR3 runs 13 residues. V lost 11 bases and J 3 bases, leaving 17 bases between the germline ends. The DNA of the CDR3 is TGTGCCCTGCGAGGGTCGGGGGACTACGAGCAGTACTTC. It encodes CALRGSGDYEQYF.

The rearrangement uses TRBV11-2 and TRBJ1-5; D ambiguous. Germline CDR1 SGHAT, CDR2 FQNNGV. The CDR3 is made up of 15 amino acids. V was clipped by 5 bases and J by 7 bases, with 18 bases between them. This chain's CDR3 is CASSPSGRPGQPQHF. The CDR3 coding sequence is TGTGCCAGCAGCCCCTCCGGACGGCCGGGACAGCCCCAGCATTTT.

This chain uses TRBV2 with TRBJ1-5; D remains ambiguous. Trimming cost V 2 bases and J 3 bases, with 5 bases left between them. In germline, CDR1 is SNHLY, CDR2 FYNNEI. This CDR3 is built from 13 residues. The CDR3 nucleotides are TGTGCCAGCAGTGAACCTCCCAATCAGCCCCAGCATTTT. As protein: CASSEPPNQPQHF.